This is a list of T cell receptor beta chains from one sample in a study of T cell responses to AZD1222 COVID-19 vaccine. Sequenced by immunoSEQ multiplex PCR; TCRdb stores in-frame clones only, minus some. The sample carries about 160,000 clones, around 90% recorded once. The sequencing here drew on peripheral blood, taken 28 days after the second AZD1222 dose. The receptors were gathered from an adult who received the AZD1222 COVID-19 vaccine. CDR3s include the opening cysteine and the closing phenylalanine or tryptophan. A D gene is named only where the DNA matches it firmly. A row's size may be missing; if present it is once, few, many or a size class.

d_call	clone_size	v_call	j_call	cdr3_aa	cdr3_nt
.	.	TRBV29-1	TRBJ1-1	CSVGTGNTEAFF	TGCAGCGTTGGAACAGGGAACACTGAAGCTTTCTTT
.	.	TRBV19	TRBJ2-5	CASSIDSGETQYF	TGTGCCAGTAGTATAGATTCAGGGGAGACCCAGTACTTC
TRBD2	.	TRBV14	TRBJ2-2	CASSQAPPPTSGWNTGELFF	TGTGCCAGCAGCCAAGCCCCTCCCCCCACTAGCGGTTGGAACACCGGGGAGCTGTTTTTT
.	.	TRBV2	TRBJ1-3	CASSAQSLSGNTIYF	TGTGCCAGCAGTGCACAGTCTCTCTCTGGAAACACCATATATTTT
.	.	TRBV29-1	TRBJ2-3	CSVGGQYTDTQYF	TGCAGCGTCGGAGGACAGTACACAGATACGCAGTATTTT
.	once	TRBV19	TRBJ1-4	CASIGDLPKGLFF	TGTGCCAGTATTGGGGACTTACCAAAGGGGCTGTTTTTT
.	.	TRBV5-4	TRBJ1-1	CASSLGRTEAFF	TGTGCCAGCAGCTTAGGGCGGACTGAAGCTTTCTTT
TRBD1	.	TRBV19	TRBJ1-5	CASSIEGGQGNQPQHF	TGTGCCAGTAGTATAGAAGGGGGCCAGGGCAATCAGCCCCAGCATTTT
TRBD1	.	TRBV24-1	TRBJ1-2	CATSDWTGPGGYTF	TGTGCCACCAGTGATTGGACAGGGCCAGGTGGCTACACCTTC
TRBD1	.	TRBV4-1	TRBJ1-2	CASSQDPDRGLGYTF	TGCGCCAGCAGCCAAGATCCGGACAGGGGGCTTGGCTACACCTTC
.	.	TRBV7-6	TRBJ2-2	CASKGNTGELFF	TGTGCCAGCAAAGGGAACACCGGGGAGCTGTTTTTT
.	.	TRBV21-1	TRBJ2-1	CASSPGAEQFF	TGTGCCAGCAGCCCGGGGGCTGAGCAGTTCTTC
.	.	TRBV6-2/TRBV6-3	TRBJ1-2	CASSYSITVFGGGYTF	TGTGCCAGCAGTTACTCGATAACTGTTTTCGGGGGCGGCTACACCTTC
TRBD2	.	TRBV15	TRBJ2-1	CATSSRVAGGLTSSYNEQFF	TGTGCCACCAGCAGCCGCGTAGCGGGAGGGCTAACGAGCTCCTACAATGAGCAGTTCTTC
.	.	TRBV27	TRBJ1-1	CASSLSITGTEAFF	TGTGCCAGCAGTTTATCGATAACAGGGACTGAAGCTTTCTTT
TRBD1	once	TRBV6-5	TRBJ1-1	CASSPGTVEAFF	TGTGCCAGCAGTCCCGGGACAGTTGAAGCTTTCTTT
TRBD1	.	TRBV7-2	TRBJ1-2	CASSLNMRGQGYGYTF	TGTGCCAGCAGCTTAAACATGCGTGGACAGGGGTATGGCTACACCTTC
.	.	TRBV6-1	TRBJ1-4	CASSEWATLPNEKLFF	TGTGCCAGCAGTGAATGGGCGACCCTCCCAAATGAAAAACTGTTTTTT
.	once	TRBV5-4	TRBJ2-7	CASSPRDRSYEQYF	TGTGCCAGCAGCCCGCGGGACAGATCCTACGAGCAGTACTTC
TRBD1	.	TRBV5-4	TRBJ1-2	CASSLQGGANYGYTF	TGTGCCAGCAGCCTCCAGGGGGGGGCAAACTATGGCTACACCTTC
TRBD2	.	TRBV5-1	TRBJ2-2	CASSPLAGDPGELFF	TGCGCCAGCAGTCCACTAGCGGGAGATCCCGGGGAGCTGTTTTTT
.	.	TRBV5-4	TRBJ1-1	CASRYTGNDEAFF	TGTGCCAGCAGGTACACAGGGAACGATGAAGCTTTCTTT
TRBD2	once	TRBV7-6	TRBJ2-7	CASSRTIAGEDEQYF	TGTGCCAGCAGTCGTACGATAGCGGGAGAGGACGAGCAGTACTTC
TRBD2	.	TRBV7-2	TRBJ2-1	CASSASSGTATNEQFF	TGTGCCAGCAGCGCCTCTAGCGGGACGGCTACAAATGAGCAGTTCTTC
TRBD2	.	TRBV6-1	TRBJ2-7	CASSAPGTSGRFVGYEQYF	TGTGCCAGCAGTGCCCCCGGGACTAGCGGGAGGTTTGTGGGCTACGAGCAGTACTTC
.	.	TRBV6-5	TRBJ1-1	CASSLQVKNTEAFF	TGTGCCAGCAGTTTACAGGTGAAGAACACTGAAGCTTTCTTT
.	once	TRBV7-9	TRBJ2-2	CASSFNWELFF	TGTGCCAGCAGCTTTAATTGGGAGCTGTTTTTT
TRBD2	.	TRBV15	TRBJ2-5	CATSRRSTSGGVRETQYF	TGTGCCACCAGCAGACGCTCGACTAGCGGTGGGGTTAGGGAGACCCAGTACTTC
TRBD2	.	TRBV19	TRBJ2-1	CASLGLAGPYNEQFF	TGTGCCAGTCTAGGGTTAGCGGGACCTTACAATGAGCAGTTCTTC
.	.	TRBV30	TRBJ1-3	CAWGPRTTSGNTIYF	TGTGCCTGGGGTCCACGGACGACCTCTGGAAACACCATATATTTT
.	.	TRBV30	TRBJ2-7	CAWSVNEQYF	TGTGCCTGGAGTGTAAACGAGCAGTACTTC
.	once	TRBV10-1	TRBJ1-5	CASSRRQNSNQPQHF	TGCGCCAGCAGCCGGAGACAAAATAGCAATCAGCCCCAGCATTTT
.	.	TRBV6-5	TRBJ1-1	CASTKHVNTEAFF	TGTGCCAGCACCAAACACGTAAACACTGAAGCTTTCTTT
TRBD2	.	TRBV2	TRBJ2-3	CASRKLAGTDTQYF	TGTGCCAGCAGAAAACTAGCGGGCACAGATACGCAGTATTTT
.	.	TRBV5-1	TRBJ1-1	CASSLGGASEAFF	TGCGCCAGCAGCTTGGGGGGAGCGTCAGAAGCTTTCTTT
.	.	TRBV11-3	TRBJ2-3	CASSHPSTDTQYF	TGTGCCAGCAGTCATCCCAGCACAGATACGCAGTATTTT
TRBD1	.	TRBV6-5	TRBJ1-5	CASSYNRGNNQPQHF	TGTGCCAGCAGTTACAACAGGGGGAACAATCAGCCCCAGCATTTT
TRBD2	.	TRBV27	TRBJ2-3	CASSLSLAGGVDTQYF	TGTGCCAGCAGTTTATCACTAGCGGGAGGGGTAGATACGCAGTATTTT
TRBD2	.	TRBV3-1/TRBV3-2	TRBJ2-2	CASSPGLAGLTGELFF	TGTGCCAGCAGCCCGGGACTAGCGGGACTCACCGGGGAGCTGTTTTTT
.	.	TRBV19	TRBJ2-1	CASTQDRFSYNEQFF	TGTGCCAGTACCCAAGACAGATTCTCCTACAATGAGCAGTTCTTC
.	.	TRBV5-1	TRBJ1-1	CASSLEGRQAEAFF	TGCGCCAGCAGCTTGGAGGGGCGACAGGCCGAAGCTTTCTTT
TRBD2	few	TRBV2	TRBJ2-5	CASSPGLAEETQYF	TGTGCCAGCAGTCCAGGACTAGCGGAAGAGACCCAGTACTTC
TRBD2	.	TRBV27	TRBJ2-5	CASRTGLAGGQETQYF	TGTGCCAGCAGGACGGGACTAGCGGGAGGACAAGAGACCCAGTACTTC
TRBD2	.	TRBV4-1	TRBJ2-1	CASSLPTSGKVIRQFF	TGCGCCAGCAGCCTGCCGACTAGCGGGAAGGTGATTCGGCAGTTCTTC
.	.	TRBV6-1	TRBJ1-5	CASSEKRDPSNQPQHF	TGTGCCAGCAGTGAAAAACGGGACCCTAGCAATCAGCCCCAGCATTTT
.	.	TRBV7-9	TRBJ1-1	CASSLEPPRAFF	TGTGCCAGCAGCTTAGAGCCCCCGCGGGCTTTCTTT
.	.	TRBV5-6	TRBJ2-5	CASSLPVQETQYF	TGTGCCAGCAGCTTGCCTGTACAAGAGACCCAGTACTTC
.	once	TRBV12-3/TRBV12-4	TRBJ1-2	CASSLPPNYGYTF	TGTGCCAGCAGTTTACCTCCTAACTATGGCTACACCTTC
.	.	TRBV6-2/TRBV6-3	TRBJ2-7	CASSYSNGGALVVEQYF	TGTGCCAGCAGTTACTCGAATGGCGGCGCCCTCGTGGTCGAGCAGTACTTC
TRBD2	.	TRBV29-1	TRBJ2-7	CSVLAVAYEQYF	TGCAGCGTCCTAGCGGTTGCCTACGAGCAGTACTTC
.	.	TRBV7-9	TRBJ1-1	CASRRGLDTEAFF	TGTGCCAGCAGGCGGGGGTTGGACACTGAAGCTTTCTTT
.	.	TRBV11-2	TRBJ2-7	CASSPRWDSYEQYF	TGTGCCAGCAGCCCCCGTTGGGATTCCTACGAGCAGTACTTC
.	.	TRBV19	TRBJ2-4	CASSIKGQLLGLAKNIQYF	TGTGCCAGTAGTATCAAGGGGCAGTTGTTAGGGCTAGCCAAAAACATTCAGTACTTC
.	.	TRBV25-1	TRBJ2-1	CASSVGGNEQFF	TGTGCCAGCAGTGTTGGGGGTAATGAGCAGTTCTTC
.	.	TRBV30	TRBJ2-7	CAWTGYPTPYEQYF	TGTGCCTGGACCGGGTACCCTACCCCGTACGAGCAGTACTTC
TRBD1	.	TRBV5-1	TRBJ1-1	CASSSGGGTEAFF	TGCGCCAGCAGCTCAGGGGGAGGTACTGAAGCTTTCTTT
.	.	TRBV25-1	TRBJ2-6	CASSEYAGTSGANVLTF	TGTGCCAGCAGTGAATACGCGGGGACCTCTGGGGCCAACGTCCTGACTTTC
TRBD1	.	TRBV4-1	TRBJ1-2	CASSPARRTGGSYTF	TGCGCCAGCAGCCCGGCTAGAAGGACAGGGGGGAGCTACACCTTC
.	.	TRBV2	TRBJ1-1	CASSVDGNTEAFF	TGTGCCAGCAGTGTTGACGGAAACACTGAAGCTTTCTTT